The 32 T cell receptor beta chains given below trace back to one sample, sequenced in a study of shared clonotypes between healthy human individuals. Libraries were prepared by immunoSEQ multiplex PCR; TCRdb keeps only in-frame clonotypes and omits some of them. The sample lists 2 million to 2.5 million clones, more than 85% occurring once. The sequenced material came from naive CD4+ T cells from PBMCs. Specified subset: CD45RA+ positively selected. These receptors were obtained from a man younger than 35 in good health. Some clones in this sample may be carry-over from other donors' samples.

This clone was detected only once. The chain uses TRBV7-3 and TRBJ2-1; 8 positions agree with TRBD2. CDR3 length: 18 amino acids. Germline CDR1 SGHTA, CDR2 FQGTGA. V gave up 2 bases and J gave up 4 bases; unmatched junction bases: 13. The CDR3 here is CASSLDPRGAAGYNEQFF. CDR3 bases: TGTGCCAGCAGCTTAGACCCGCGGGGGGCGGCAGGATACAATGAGCAGTTCTTC.

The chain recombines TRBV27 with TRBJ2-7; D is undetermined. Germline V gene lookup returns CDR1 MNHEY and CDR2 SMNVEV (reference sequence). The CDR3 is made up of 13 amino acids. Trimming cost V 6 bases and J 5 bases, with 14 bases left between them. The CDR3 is CASSRTSINEQYF. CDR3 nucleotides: TGTGCCAGCAGCCGAACCTCGATTAACGAGCAGTACTTC.

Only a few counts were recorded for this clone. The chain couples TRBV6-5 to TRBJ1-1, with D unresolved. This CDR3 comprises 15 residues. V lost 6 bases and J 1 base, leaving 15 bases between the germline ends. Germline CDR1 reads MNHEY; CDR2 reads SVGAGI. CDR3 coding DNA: TGTGCCAGCAGGCCCCCCGGTGGACGGAACACTGAAGCTTTCTTT. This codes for CASRPPGGRNTEAFF.

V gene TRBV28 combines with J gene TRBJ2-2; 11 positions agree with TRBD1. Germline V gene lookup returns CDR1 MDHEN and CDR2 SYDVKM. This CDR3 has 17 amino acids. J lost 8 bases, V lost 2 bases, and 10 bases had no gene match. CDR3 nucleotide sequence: TGTGCCAGCAGTTTACTGCCGGGACAGGGGGGTTTAGGGGAGCTGTTTTTT. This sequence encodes CASSLLPGQGGLGELFF.

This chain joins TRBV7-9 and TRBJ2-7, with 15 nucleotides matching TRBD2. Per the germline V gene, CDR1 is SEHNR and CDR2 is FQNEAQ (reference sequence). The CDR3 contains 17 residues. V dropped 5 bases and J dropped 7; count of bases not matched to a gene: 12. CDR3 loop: CASSPGLAGGSRREQYF. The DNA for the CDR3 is TGTGCCAGCAGCCCGGGACTAGCGGGAGGAAGTCGTCGAGAGCAGTACTTC.

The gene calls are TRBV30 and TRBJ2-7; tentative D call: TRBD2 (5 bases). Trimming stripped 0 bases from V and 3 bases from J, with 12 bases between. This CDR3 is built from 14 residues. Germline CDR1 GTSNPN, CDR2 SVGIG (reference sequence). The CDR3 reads CAWSVPLGSYEQYF. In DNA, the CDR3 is TGTGCCTGGAGTGTACCCCTTGGGAGCTACGAGCAGTACTTC.

CDR3 residues: CASSVVGKDTQYF. CDR3 DNA sequence: TGTGCCAGCAGCGTAGTTGGCAAAGATACGCAGTATTTT. This rearrangement joins TRBV9 to TRBJ2-3; D gene uncertain. Germline values: CDR1 SGDLS, CDR2 YYNGEE. Trimming pared 0 bases from V and 5 bases from J, leaving 7 bases between. This CDR3 region has 13 residues.

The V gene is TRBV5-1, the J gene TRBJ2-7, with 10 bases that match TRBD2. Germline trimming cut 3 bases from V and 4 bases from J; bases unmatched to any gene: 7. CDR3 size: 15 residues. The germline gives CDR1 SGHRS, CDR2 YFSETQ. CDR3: CASSYGLAEIYEQYF. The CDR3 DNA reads TGCGCCAGCAGCTACGGACTAGCGGAGATATACGAGCAGTACTTC.

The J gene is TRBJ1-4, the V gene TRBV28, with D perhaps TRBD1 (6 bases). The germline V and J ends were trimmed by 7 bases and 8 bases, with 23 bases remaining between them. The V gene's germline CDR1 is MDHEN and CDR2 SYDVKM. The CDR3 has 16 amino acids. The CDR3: CASKLGGAFRKEKLFF. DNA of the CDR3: TGTGCCAGCAAGCTGGGGGGGGCCTTTCGAAAGGAAAAACTGTTTTTT.

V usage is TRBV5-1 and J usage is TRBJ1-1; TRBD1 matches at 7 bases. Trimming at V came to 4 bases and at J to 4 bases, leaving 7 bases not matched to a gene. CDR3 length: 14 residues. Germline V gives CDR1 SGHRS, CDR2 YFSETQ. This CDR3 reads CASSTDRIITEAFF. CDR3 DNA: TGCGCCAGCAGCACGGACAGGATCATCACTGAAGCTTTCTTT.

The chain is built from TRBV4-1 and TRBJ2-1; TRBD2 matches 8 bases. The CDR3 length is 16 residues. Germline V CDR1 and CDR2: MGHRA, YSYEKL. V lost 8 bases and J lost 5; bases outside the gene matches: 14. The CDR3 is CASDREGRSRNNEQFF. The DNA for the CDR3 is TGCGCCAGCGATCGGGAGGGCCGATCCCGGAACAATGAGCAGTTCTTC.

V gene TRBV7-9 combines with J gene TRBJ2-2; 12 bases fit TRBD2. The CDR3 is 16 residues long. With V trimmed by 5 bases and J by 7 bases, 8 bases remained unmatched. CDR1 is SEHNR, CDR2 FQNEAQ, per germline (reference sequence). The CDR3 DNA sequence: TGTGCCAGCAGCCCCAGACTAGCGGGAGACGGCGGGGAGCTGTTTTTT. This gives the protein CASSPRLAGDGGELFF. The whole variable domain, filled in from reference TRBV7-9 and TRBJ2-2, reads DTGVSQNPRHKITKRGQNVTFRCDPISEHNRLYWYRQTLGQGPEFLTYFQNEAQLEKSRLLSDRFSAERPKGSFSTLEIQRTEQGDSAMYLCASSPRLAGDGGELFFGEGSRLTVL.

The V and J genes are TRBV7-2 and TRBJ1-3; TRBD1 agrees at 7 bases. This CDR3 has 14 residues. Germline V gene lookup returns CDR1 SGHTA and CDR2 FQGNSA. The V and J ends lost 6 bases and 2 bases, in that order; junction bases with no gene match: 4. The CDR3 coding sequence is TGTGCCAGCAGGGACGGGACAGCTGGAAACACCATATATTTT. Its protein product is CASRDGTAGNTIYF.

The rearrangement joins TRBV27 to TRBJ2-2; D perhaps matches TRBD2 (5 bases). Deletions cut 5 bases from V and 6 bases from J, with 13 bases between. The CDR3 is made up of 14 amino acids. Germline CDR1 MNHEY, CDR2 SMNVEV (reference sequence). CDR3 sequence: CASSRERYSGELFF. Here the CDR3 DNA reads TGTGCCAGCAGTCGGGAACGATATTCCGGGGAGCTGTTTTTT.

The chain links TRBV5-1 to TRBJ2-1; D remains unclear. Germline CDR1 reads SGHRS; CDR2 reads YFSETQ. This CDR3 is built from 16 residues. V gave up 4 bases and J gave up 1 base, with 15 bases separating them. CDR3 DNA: TGCGCCAGCAGCCCTCCCGACGCGCGGTCCTACAATGAGCAGTTCTTC. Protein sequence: CASSPPDARSYNEQFF.

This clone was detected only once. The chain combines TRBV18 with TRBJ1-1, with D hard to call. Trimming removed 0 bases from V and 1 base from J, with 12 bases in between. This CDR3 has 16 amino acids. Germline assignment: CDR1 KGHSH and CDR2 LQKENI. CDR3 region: CASSPPRSEGNTEAFF. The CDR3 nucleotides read TGTGCCAGCTCACCACCGCGGAGCGAGGGGAACACTGAAGCTTTCTTT.

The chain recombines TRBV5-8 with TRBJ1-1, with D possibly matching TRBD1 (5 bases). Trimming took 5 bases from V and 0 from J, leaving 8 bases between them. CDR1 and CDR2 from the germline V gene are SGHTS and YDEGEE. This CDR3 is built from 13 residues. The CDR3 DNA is TGTGCCAGCAGGCCGGGGGTGAACACTGAAGCTTTCTTT. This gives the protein CASRPGVNTEAFF. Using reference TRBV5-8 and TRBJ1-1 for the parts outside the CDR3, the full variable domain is EAGVTQSPTHLIKTRGQQATLRCSPISGHTSVYWYQQALGLGLQFLLWYDEGEERNRGNFPPRFSGRQFPNYSSELNVNALELEDSALYLCASRPGVNTEAFFGQGTRLTVV.

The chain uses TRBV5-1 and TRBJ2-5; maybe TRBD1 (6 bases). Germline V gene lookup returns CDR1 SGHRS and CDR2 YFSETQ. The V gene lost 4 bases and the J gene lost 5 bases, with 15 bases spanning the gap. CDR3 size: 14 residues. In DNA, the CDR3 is TGCGCCAGCAGCGAACCACAGGGTCCGGAGACCCAGTACTTC. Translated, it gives CASSEPQGPETQYF.

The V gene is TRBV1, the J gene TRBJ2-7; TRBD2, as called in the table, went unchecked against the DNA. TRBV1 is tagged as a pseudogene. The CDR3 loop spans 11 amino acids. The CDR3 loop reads CTSSQVREQYF. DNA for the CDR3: TGCACCAGCAGCCAAGTGAGGGAGCAGTACTTC.

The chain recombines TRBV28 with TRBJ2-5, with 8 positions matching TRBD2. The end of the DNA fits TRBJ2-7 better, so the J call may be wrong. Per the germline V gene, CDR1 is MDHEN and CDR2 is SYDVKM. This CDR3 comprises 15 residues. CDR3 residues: CASRGASGRFYEQYF. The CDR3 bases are TGTGCCAGCAGAGGCGCGAGCGGGAGATTCTACGAGCAGTACTTC.

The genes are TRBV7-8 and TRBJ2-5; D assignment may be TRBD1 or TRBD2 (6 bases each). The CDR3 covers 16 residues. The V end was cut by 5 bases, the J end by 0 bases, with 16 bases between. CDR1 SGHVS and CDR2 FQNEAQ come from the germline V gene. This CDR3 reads CASSKGGTSYQETQYF. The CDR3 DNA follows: TGTGCCAGCAGCAAGGGCGGGACATCGTACCAAGAGACCCAGTACTTC. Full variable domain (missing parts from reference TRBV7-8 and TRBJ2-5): GAGVSQSPRYKVAKRGQDVALRCDPISGHVSLFWYQQALGQGPEFLTYFQNEAQLDKSGLPSDRFFAERPEGSVSTLKIQRTQQEDSAVYLCASSKGGTSYQETQYFGPGTRLLVL.

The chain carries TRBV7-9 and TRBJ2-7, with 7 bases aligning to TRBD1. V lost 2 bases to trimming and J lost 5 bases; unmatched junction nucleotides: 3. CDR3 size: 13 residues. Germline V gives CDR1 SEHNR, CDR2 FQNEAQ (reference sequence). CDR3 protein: CASSLTTGDEQYF. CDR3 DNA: TGTGCCAGCAGCTTAACTACAGGGGACGAGCAGTACTTC.

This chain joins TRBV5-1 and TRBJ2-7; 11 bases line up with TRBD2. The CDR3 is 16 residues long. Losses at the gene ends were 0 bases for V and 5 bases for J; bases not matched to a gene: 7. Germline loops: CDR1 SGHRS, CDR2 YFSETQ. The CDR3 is CASSLGSSGRFNEQYF. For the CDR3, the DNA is TGCGCCAGCAGCTTGGGGTCTAGCGGGAGGTTTAACGAGCAGTACTTC.

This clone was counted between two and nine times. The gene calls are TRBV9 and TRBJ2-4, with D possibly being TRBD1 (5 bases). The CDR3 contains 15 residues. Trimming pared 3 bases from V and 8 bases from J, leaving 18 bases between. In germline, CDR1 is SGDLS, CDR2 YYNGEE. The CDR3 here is CASSGGAGNRDIQYF. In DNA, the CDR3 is TGTGCCAGCAGCGGCGGAGCAGGGAATCGGGACATTCAGTACTTC.

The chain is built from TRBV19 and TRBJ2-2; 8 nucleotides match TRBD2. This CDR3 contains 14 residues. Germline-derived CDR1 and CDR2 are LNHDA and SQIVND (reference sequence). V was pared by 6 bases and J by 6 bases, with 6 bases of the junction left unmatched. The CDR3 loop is CASSSGGAPGELFF. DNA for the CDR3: TGTGCCAGTAGCTCGGGGGGGGCCCCCGGGGAGCTGTTTTTT.

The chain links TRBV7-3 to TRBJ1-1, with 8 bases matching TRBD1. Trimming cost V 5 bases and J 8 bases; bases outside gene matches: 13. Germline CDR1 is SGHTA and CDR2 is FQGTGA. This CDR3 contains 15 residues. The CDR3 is CASSPGQGQNPEAFF. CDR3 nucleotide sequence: TGTGCCAGCAGCCCTGGACAGGGCCAGAACCCGGAAGCTTTCTTT.

CDR3 nucleotide sequence: TGTGCCAGCAGCGAAAAGGGGTATGTCTACGAGCAGTACTTC. It translates to CASSEKGYVYEQYF. This chain joins TRBV27 and TRBJ2-7, with TRBD1 as a possible D gene (5 bases). The CDR3 sequence is 14 residues long. Trimming pared 6 bases from V and 3 bases from J, leaving 15 bases between. In germline, CDR1 is MNHEY, CDR2 SMNVEV (reference sequence).

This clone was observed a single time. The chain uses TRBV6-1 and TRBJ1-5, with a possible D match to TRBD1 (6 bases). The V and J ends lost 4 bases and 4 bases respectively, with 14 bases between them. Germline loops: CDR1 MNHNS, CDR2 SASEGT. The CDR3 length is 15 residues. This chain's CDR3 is CASSVEPRGNQPQHF. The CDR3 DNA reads TGTGCCAGCAGTGTCGAGCCCAGGGGTAATCAGCCCCAGCATTTT.

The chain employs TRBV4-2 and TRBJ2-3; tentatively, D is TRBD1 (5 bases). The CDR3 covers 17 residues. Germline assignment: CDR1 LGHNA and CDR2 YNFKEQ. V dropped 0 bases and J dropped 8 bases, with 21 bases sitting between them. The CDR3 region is CASSQDLSGWVSSTQYF. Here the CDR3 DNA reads TGTGCCAGCAGCCAAGACTTGTCAGGGTGGGTGAGCTCTACGCAGTATTTT.

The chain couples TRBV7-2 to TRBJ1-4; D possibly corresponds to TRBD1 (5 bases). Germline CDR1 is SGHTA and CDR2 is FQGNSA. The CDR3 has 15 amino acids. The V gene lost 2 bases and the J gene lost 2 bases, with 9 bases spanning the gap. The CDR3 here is CASSLNRPTNEKLFF. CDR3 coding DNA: TGTGCCAGCAGCTTAAACAGGCCTACTAATGAAAAACTGTTTTTT.

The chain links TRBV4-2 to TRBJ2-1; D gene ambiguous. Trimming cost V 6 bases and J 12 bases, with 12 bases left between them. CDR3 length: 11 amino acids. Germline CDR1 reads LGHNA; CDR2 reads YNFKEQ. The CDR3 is CASSKRDTQFF. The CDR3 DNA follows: TGTGCCAGCAGTAAAAGGGATACGCAGTTCTTC.

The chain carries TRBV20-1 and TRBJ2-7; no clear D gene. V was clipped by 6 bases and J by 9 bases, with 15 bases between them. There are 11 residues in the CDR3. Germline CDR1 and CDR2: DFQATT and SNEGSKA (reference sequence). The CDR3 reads CSAHGYDGQYF. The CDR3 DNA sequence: TGCAGTGCCCACGGTTACGATGGGCAGTACTTC.